The clone carrying this TCR beta chain was seen a handful of times. The target antigen is unknown. The entry originates in a study of T cell repertoires in cytomegalovirus infection. Notes on the study in general: The ex vivo response was dominated by HLA-C-restricted CMV-specific TCR beta clonotypes.

TCRdb processed the reads anew with MiXCR; each CDR3 protein has one entry. The sample has 500,000 or so distinct CDR3 sequences, 15% to 20% seen once. Germline-derived CDR1 and CDR2 are SGHDT and YYEEEE. The CDR3 covers 14 residues. V lost 3 bases and J 3 bases, leaving 13 bases between the germline ends. This receptor was taken from a human donor in good health (CMV status not recorded). Some clones in this sample may be carry-over from other donors' samples. The chain couples TRBV5-6 to TRBJ2-7; D is possibly TRBD1 or TRBD2 (5 bases each). The sequencing sample was made of CD8+ T cells from PBMCs. Written as DNA, the CDR3 is TGTGCCAGCAGCTGGGGACGGAACAACTACGAGCAGTACTTC. This codes for CASSWGRNNYEQYF.